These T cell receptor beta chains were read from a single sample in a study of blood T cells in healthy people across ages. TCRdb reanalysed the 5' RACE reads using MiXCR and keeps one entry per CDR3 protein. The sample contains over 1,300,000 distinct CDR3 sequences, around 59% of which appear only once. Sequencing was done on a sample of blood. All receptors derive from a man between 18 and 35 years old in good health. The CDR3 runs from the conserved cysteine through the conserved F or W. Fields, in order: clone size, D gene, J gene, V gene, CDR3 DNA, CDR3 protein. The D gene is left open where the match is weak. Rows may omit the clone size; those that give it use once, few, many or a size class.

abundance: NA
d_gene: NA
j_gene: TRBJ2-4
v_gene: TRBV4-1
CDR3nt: TGCGCCAGCAGCCAAAGAACACTAGCCAAAAACATTCAGTACTTC
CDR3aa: CASSQRTLAKNIQYF

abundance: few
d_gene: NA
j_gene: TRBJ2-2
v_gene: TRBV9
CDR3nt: TGTGCCAGCAGCGTAGAGGGGTACACCGGGGAGCTGTTTTTT
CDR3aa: CASSVEGYTGELFF

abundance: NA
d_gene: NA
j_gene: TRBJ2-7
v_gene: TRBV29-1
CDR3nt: TGCAGCGTGGTATGGGACACCTACGAGCAGTACTTC
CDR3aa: CSVVWDTYEQYF

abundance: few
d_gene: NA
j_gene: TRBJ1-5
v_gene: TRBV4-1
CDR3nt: TGCGCCAGCAGCCAACCGCGGCGGGGTCAACAGCCCCAGCATTTT
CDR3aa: CASSQPRRGQQPQHF

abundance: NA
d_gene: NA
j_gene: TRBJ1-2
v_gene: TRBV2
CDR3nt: TGTGCCAGCAGGGTCCATGAGAACTATGGCTACACCTTC
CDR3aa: CASRVHENYGYTF

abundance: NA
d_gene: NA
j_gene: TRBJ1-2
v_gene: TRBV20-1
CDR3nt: TGCAGTGCTAGAGATCTTTCGGTAAAAGGCTACACCTTC
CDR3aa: CSARDLSVKGYTF

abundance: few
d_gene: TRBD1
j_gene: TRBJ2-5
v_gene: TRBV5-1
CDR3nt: TGCGCCAGCAGCAGGGGTTCGACAGGGCCTCTATGGAATGAGCAGTACTTC
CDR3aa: CASSRGSTGPLWNEQYF

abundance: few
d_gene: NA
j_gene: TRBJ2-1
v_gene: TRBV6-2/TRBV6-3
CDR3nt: TGTGCCAGCAGTTCTAGTCGGAGGGTGCAGTTCTTC
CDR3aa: CASSSSRRVQFF

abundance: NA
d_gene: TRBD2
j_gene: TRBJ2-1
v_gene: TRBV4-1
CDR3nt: TGCGCCAGCAGCCAAGAGCTAGCGGGGGGGCCTGAGCAGTTCTTC
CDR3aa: CASSQELAGGPEQFF

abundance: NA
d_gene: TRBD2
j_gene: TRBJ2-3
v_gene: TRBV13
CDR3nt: TGTGCCAGCAGCTTAGGGAGAGTCTTAGCGGGAGACCTCACACACACAGATACGCAGTATTTT
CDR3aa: CASSLGRVLAGDLTHTDTQYF

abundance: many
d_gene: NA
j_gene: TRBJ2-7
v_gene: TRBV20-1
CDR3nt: TGCAGTGCTAGGGGTTTCTCGGAACACGAGCAGTACTTC
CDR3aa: CSARGFSEHEQYF

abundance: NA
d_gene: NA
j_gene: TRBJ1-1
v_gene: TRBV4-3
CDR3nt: TGCGCCAGCAGCCAAGTTACCAGCCTGAACACTGAAGCTTTCTTT
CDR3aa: CASSQVTSLNTEAFF

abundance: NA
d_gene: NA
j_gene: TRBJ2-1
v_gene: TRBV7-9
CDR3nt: TGTGCCAGCAACGATGGGGGGGCTGAGCAGTTCTTC
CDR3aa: CASNDGGAEQFF

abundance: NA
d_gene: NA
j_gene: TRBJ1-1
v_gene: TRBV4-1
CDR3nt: TGCGCCAGCAGCCAAGAGGCGTGGGCGGGGGAGAACACTGAAGCTTTCTTT
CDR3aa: CASSQEAWAGENTEAFF

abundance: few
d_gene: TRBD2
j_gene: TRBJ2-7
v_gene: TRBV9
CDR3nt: TGTGCCAGCAGCGGTAGCGGGTACGAGCAGTACTTC
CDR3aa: CASSGSGYEQYF

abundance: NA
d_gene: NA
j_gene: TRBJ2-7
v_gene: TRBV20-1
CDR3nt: TGCAGTGCTAGAGCCGCGGCTGGAGATGGTAACGAGCAGTACTTC
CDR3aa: CSARAAAGDGNEQYF

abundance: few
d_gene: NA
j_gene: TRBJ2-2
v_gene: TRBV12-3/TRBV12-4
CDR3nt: TGTGCCAGCAGTTTAGCAGGGGGGAGGACCGGGGAGCTGTTTTTT
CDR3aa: CASSLAGGRTGELFF

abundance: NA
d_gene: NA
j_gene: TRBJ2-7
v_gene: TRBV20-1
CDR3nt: TGCAGTGCCCGGGGCAGGGCCCCCTCTTTCTACGAGCAGTACTTC
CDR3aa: CSARGRAPSFYEQYF

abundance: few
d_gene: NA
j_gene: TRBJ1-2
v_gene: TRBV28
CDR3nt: TGTGCCAGCAGTTTACTATTTCGGGGGCTTAGTGGCTACACCTTC
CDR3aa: CASSLLFRGLSGYTF

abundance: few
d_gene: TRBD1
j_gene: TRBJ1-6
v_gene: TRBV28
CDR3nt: TGTGCCAGCAGTCCGAGTCGGGACAGCTATAATTCACCCCTCCACTTT
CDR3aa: CASSPSRDSYNSPLHF

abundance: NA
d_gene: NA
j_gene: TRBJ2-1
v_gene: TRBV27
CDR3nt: TGTGCCAGCAGTTTAGTAACCCAAAGGGGAAATGAGCAGTTCTTC
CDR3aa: CASSLVTQRGNEQFF

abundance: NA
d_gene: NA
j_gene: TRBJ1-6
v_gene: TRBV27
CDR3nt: TGTGCCAGCAGTTTATACCCCAGCCAGTATAATTCACCCCTCCACTTT
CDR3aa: CASSLYPSQYNSPLHF

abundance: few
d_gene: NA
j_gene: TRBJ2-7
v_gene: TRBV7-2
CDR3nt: TGTGCCAGCAGCTGGGGCTGGAGCTACGAGCAGTACTTC
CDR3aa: CASSWGWSYEQYF

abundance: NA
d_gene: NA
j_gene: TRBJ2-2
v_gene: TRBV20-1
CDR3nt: TGCAGTGCCGGGAAACTGGCGAACACCGGGGAGCTGTTTTTT
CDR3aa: CSAGKLANTGELFF